The present T cell receptor beta chain was sequenced within a study of control samples from healthy donors and cancer patients. Germline-derived CDR1 and CDR2 are SGHDT and YYEEEE. The CDR3 is 15 amino acids. The V gene lost 3 bases and the J gene lost 3 bases, with 15 bases spanning the gap. Some clones are missing from TCRdb's copy, which holds only in-frame ones; the method was immunoSEQ multiplex PCR. There are roughly 70,000 clones in the sample; 94% occur only once, and roughly 3% lies in the top ten. Sequenced sample: blood. This rearrangement joins TRBV5-6 to TRBJ1-2, with D possibly being TRBD1 (5 bases). The sequence derives from a woman younger than 45 in good health. The CDR3 sequence: CASSSLMGGYYGYTF. In DNA, the CDR3 is TGTGCCAGCAGCTCGTTGATGGGGGGGTACTATGGCTACACCTTC. The full variable domain, completed using reference TRBV5-6 and TRBJ1-2, is DAGVTQSPTHLIKTRGQQVTLRCSPKSGHDTVSWYQQALGQGPQFIFQYYEEEERQRGNFPDRFSGHQFPNYSSELNVNALLLGDSALYLCASSSLMGGYYGYTFGSGTRLTVV.